These 10 T cell receptor beta chains came from one sample sequenced in a study of human T cells and chemical hapten exposure. Single cDNA molecules in the library carried unique molecular identifiers attached during preparation. MiXCR, applied by TCRdb to the reads, yields one record per CDR3 protein. The sample has about 120,000 distinct CDR3 sequences, less than 10% seen once. RNA extraction used unfractionated whole blood as the source of total RNA. Sequenced sample: whole blood. These receptors originate from a human donor in good health. Some clones in this sample may be carry-over from other donors' samples.

This clonotype has just a few counts. This chain links TRBV12-5 with TRBJ2-1; the match to TRBD2 covers 9 bases. The J segment lost 6 bases and the V segment lost 1 base, leaving 7 bases of the junction unmatched. Germline CDR1 reads LGHNT; CDR2 reads FRNRAP. The CDR3 covers 16 residues. CDR3 DNA: TGTGCTAGTGGTTTGGCCCCGGGACTAGCAGGCAATGAGCAGTTCTTC. Amino acid sequence: CASGLAPGLAGNEQFF.

V and J are TRBV20-1 and TRBJ2-2, with unresolved D. This CDR3 has 13 residues. Trimming took off 1 base at V and 6 bases at J, with 9 bases between the two ends. CDR1 is DFQATT, CDR2 SNEGSKA, per germline (reference sequence). The CDR3 DNA follows: TGCAGTGCTAGAGTGGGGTTCCCCGGGGAGCTGTTTTTT. Translated, it gives CSARVGFPGELFF.

The rearrangement links TRBV7-9 to TRBJ2-1, with D unresolved. Germline CDR1 and CDR2: SEHNR and FQNEAQ (reference sequence). Trimming pared 1 base from V and 8 bases from J, leaving 6 bases between. The length of the CDR3 is 12 residues. As DNA, the CDR3 is TGTGCCAGCAGCTTAGAAAGCGATGAGCAGTTCTTC. This codes for CASSLESDEQFF. The full variable domain, with the rest looked up from reference TRBV7-9 and TRBJ2-1, is DTGVSQNPRHKITKRGQNVTFRCDPISEHNRLYWYRQTLGQGPEFLTYFQNEAQLEKSRLLSDRFSAERPKGSFSTLEIQRTEQGDSAMYLCASSLESDEQFFGPGTRLTVL.

This sequence joins TRBV6-8 and TRBJ2-7; no definite D call. V was trimmed by 3 bases and J by 3 bases, leaving 6 bases between them. Germline lookup yields CDR1 MNHGY and CDR2 SAAAGT. This CDR3 region has 12 residues. The CDR3 DNA sequence: TGTGCCAGCAGTTATATCGTCTACGAGCAGTACTTC. It encodes CASSYIVYEQYF.

The table lists this clonotype with a few counts. In nucleotides, the CDR3 is TGTGCCAGCAGCTTACCGGACAGGAACACTGAAGCTTTCTTT. This codes for CASSLPDRNTEAFF. V and J are TRBV7-9 and TRBJ1-1; maybe TRBD1 (6 bases). V lost 2 bases, J lost 1 base, and 8 bases lay in between. Germline V gene sequence: CDR1 SEHNR, CDR2 FQNEAQ (reference sequence). This CDR3 comprises 14 residues.

The rearrangement links TRBV10-3 to TRBJ2-7; D is perhaps TRBD2 (6 bases). Germline loops: CDR1 ENHRY, CDR2 SYGVKD. The CDR3 has 13 residues. The V end lost 4 bases, the J end lost 4 bases, and 11 bases lay between the germline ends. CDR3 residues: CAISVPGLYEQYF. CDR3 nucleotide sequence: TGTGCCATCAGTGTACCCGGACTATACGAGCAGTACTTC.

This clonotype was recorded many times. The chain has TRBV7-9 and TRBJ1-6, with 10 bases fitting TRBD1. CDR1 and CDR2 (germline): SEHNR, FQNEAQ (reference sequence). CDR3 length: 20 amino acids. V lost 5 bases to trimming and J lost 1 base; unmatched junction nucleotides: 14. The CDR3 coding sequence is TGTGCCAGCAGCGGTCCAAGAGACAGGGGGCTTAATTCCTATAATTCACCCCTCCACTTT. Translating gives CASSGPRDRGLNSYNSPLHF.

The chain is built from TRBV3-1 and TRBJ2-3; tentative D call: TRBD2 (5 bases). This CDR3 spans 16 amino acids. V was shortened by 4 bases and J by 0 bases, with 14 bases between the two germline ends. CDR1 and CDR2 from the germline V gene are LGHDT and YNNKEL (reference sequence). The CDR3 protein is CASSPREGSSTDTQYF. The DNA for the CDR3 is TGTGCCAGCAGCCCTCGGGAAGGCTCTAGCACAGATACGCAGTATTTT.

This clonotype was observed many times. The chain has TRBV20-1 and TRBJ2-5; TRBD2 is a possible D gene (5 bases). Trimming removed 7 bases from V and 1 base from J, with 13 bases in between. The CDR3 totals 13 residues. CDR1 is DFQATT, CDR2 SNEGSKA, per germline (reference sequence). CDR3 sequence: CSVRGKAQETQYF. The CDR3 nucleotides read TGCAGTGTCCGAGGGAAGGCCCAAGAGACCCAGTACTTC.

This clonotype has more than one count but fewer than ten. The chain carries TRBV14 and TRBJ2-6, with TRBD1 identical over 9 bases. J gave up 12 bases and V 1 base, and 10 bases lay outside the gene matches. CDR3 length equals 16 residues. CDR1 and CDR2 from the germline V gene are SGHDN and FVKESK. The CDR3 DNA sequence: TGTGCCAGCAGCCAAGGTTACCCCGGGACAGGGAGCGTCCTGACTTTC. It specifies CASSQGYPGTGSVLTF.